Listed below are T cell receptor beta chains from one sample, sequenced in a study of type 1 regulatory T cells. TCRdb re-called the reads with MiXCR, one entry per CDR3 protein. The sample has roughly 71,000 distinct CDR3 sequences; 50% to 70% are singletons. For these TCRs, the target antigens are not known. Input material: cultured T cells, either the whole culture or a sorted T cell fraction (not recorded which). These receptors originate from a human donor in good health. Both conserved end residues are part of each CDR3. The D gene is left open where the match is weak. Some rows mark clone size as missing; the rest say once, few, many or name a class of expanded clone.

CDR3 DNA: TGCAGCGTTGAAGACTCTCTAACAGGGGGGCGAGGGGAGCTGTTTTTT; CDR3 protein: CSVEDSLTGGRGELFF; clone size: NA; J gene: TRBJ2-2; V gene: TRBV29-1; D gene: TRBD1
CDR3 DNA: TGTGCCATCAGTGGAGGCGAGGGTGAGCAGTTCTTC; CDR3 protein: CAISGGEGEQFF; clone size: NA; J gene: TRBJ2-1; V gene: TRBV10-3; D gene: NA
CDR3 DNA: TGTGCCAGCAGCGTAGGTCGGGAGGCCTTTAATGAGCAGTTCTTC; CDR3 protein: CASSVGREAFNEQFF; clone size: NA; J gene: TRBJ2-1; V gene: TRBV9; D gene: TRBD2
CDR3 DNA: TGTGCCAGCAGCCGCGGGCAGGTCATTCTTAATTCACCCCTCCACTTT; CDR3 protein: CASSRGQVILNSPLHF; clone size: NA; J gene: TRBJ1-6; V gene: TRBV7-8; D gene: NA
CDR3 DNA: TGTGCCATCAGTGAGACAGGGTCCGGATGGAATTCACCCCTCCACTTT; CDR3 protein: CAISETGSGWNSPLHF; clone size: NA; J gene: TRBJ1-6; V gene: TRBV10-3; D gene: NA
CDR3 DNA: TGTGCCAGCAGCCAGGTAACAGGGTTGTGGACAGATACGCAGTATTTT; CDR3 protein: CASSQVTGLWTDTQYF; clone size: NA; J gene: TRBJ2-3; V gene: TRBV14; D gene: NA
CDR3 DNA: TGTGCCATCAGTGGTCAGAGTGGGACCGGGGAGCTGTTTTTT; CDR3 protein: CAISGQSGTGELFF; clone size: NA; J gene: TRBJ2-2; V gene: TRBV10-3; D gene: NA
CDR3 DNA: TGTGCCAGCAGCCAAGCCGACCCGGCTCGGTTCTTC; CDR3 protein: CASSQADPARFF; clone size: NA; J gene: TRBJ2-1; V gene: TRBV3-1; D gene: NA
CDR3 DNA: TGTGCCAGCAGCTTCGGCAGGGGTAGGGATACGCAGTATTTT; CDR3 protein: CASSFGRGRDTQYF; clone size: NA; J gene: TRBJ2-3; V gene: TRBV7-6; D gene: NA
CDR3 DNA: TGTGCCAGCAGCCGCCTAGGAGGGGACACTGAAGCTTTCTTT; CDR3 protein: CASSRLGGDTEAFF; clone size: NA; J gene: TRBJ1-1; V gene: TRBV3-1; D gene: NA
CDR3 DNA: TGTGCCAGCAGCCCTGGGACTAGAAACGACCAAGAGACCCAGTACTTC; CDR3 protein: CASSPGTRNDQETQYF; clone size: NA; J gene: TRBJ2-5; V gene: TRBV9; D gene: TRBD2
CDR3 DNA: TGTGCCAGCAGTTTTATTTGGGAAACCGGGACGGGGAGGAACTATGGCTACACCTTC; CDR3 protein: CASSFIWETGTGRNYGYTF; clone size: once; J gene: TRBJ1-2; V gene: TRBV28; D gene: NA
CDR3 DNA: TGCAGTGCTAGAGATTTAAAGACAGACGAGCAGTACTTC; CDR3 protein: CSARDLKTDEQYF; clone size: NA; J gene: TRBJ2-7; V gene: TRBV20-1; D gene: NA
CDR3 DNA: TGCGCCAGCAGCCGTGAGGGACAGACCTACGAGCAGTACTTC; CDR3 protein: CASSREGQTYEQYF; clone size: many; J gene: TRBJ2-7; V gene: TRBV5-1; D gene: TRBD1
CDR3 DNA: TGTGCCAGCAGTCGACAGGGGGCAGGCGGGGAGCTGTTTTTT; CDR3 protein: CASSRQGAGGELFF; clone size: NA; J gene: TRBJ2-2; V gene: TRBV6-5; D gene: TRBD1
CDR3 DNA: TGTGCCAGCAGCAAGGGGGCGTTTTCGAACACCGGGGAGCTGTTTTTT; CDR3 protein: CASSKGAFSNTGELFF; clone size: medium-sized; J gene: TRBJ2-2; V gene: TRBV7-6; D gene: TRBD1
CDR3 DNA: TGTGCCAGCAGGTGGTGGGGTCTGGAGACCCAGTACTTC; CDR3 protein: CASRWWGLETQYF; clone size: NA; J gene: TRBJ2-5; V gene: TRBV5-5; D gene: NA
CDR3 DNA: TGTGCCAGCAGTTTACCCCTGTTTAGTTCAGGGGGCATTCAGTACTTC; CDR3 protein: CASSLPLFSSGGIQYF; clone size: NA; J gene: TRBJ2-4; V gene: TRBV28; D gene: TRBD1
CDR3 DNA: TGTGCCAGCAGTGAGGACAGGGGGCTGGAGCAGTACTTC; CDR3 protein: CASSEDRGLEQYF; clone size: NA; J gene: TRBJ2-7; V gene: TRBV2; D gene: TRBD1
CDR3 DNA: TGTGCCAGCAGCGAGTCGTGGGGGGATGGCTACACCTTC; CDR3 protein: CASSESWGDGYTF; clone size: few; J gene: TRBJ1-2; V gene: TRBV6-1; D gene: NA
CDR3 DNA: TGTGCCAGCAGCCGAGAAGCGGGAGGGTTAACTAGCACAGATACGCAGTATTTT; CDR3 protein: CASSREAGGLTSTDTQYF; clone size: NA; J gene: TRBJ2-3; V gene: TRBV4-2; D gene: TRBD2
CDR3 DNA: TGCAGTCCACGGGCCCATCAAAATGAAAAACTGTTTTTT; CDR3 protein: CSPRAHQNEKLFF; clone size: NA; J gene: TRBJ1-4; V gene: TRBV20-1; D gene: NA
CDR3 DNA: TGTGCCAGCAGCTCGGGGGGAGTGAACACCGGGGAGCTGTTTTTT; CDR3 protein: CASSSGGVNTGELFF; clone size: NA; J gene: TRBJ2-2; V gene: TRBV9; D gene: TRBD2
CDR3 DNA: TGTGCCAGCAGCCAAGACCCTGGGACAGGGGACACCGGGGAGCTGTTTTTT; CDR3 protein: CASSQDPGTGDTGELFF; clone size: NA; J gene: TRBJ2-2; V gene: TRBV4-2; D gene: TRBD1
CDR3 DNA: TGTGCCAGCAGTGAAGGGTGGTCAGGGGAGAAACTGTTTTTT; CDR3 protein: CASSEGWSGEKLFF; clone size: few; J gene: TRBJ1-4; V gene: TRBV2; D gene: NA
CDR3 DNA: TGTGCCAGCAGCCAGGACGGTACGGCAGATACGCAGTATTTT; CDR3 protein: CASSQDGTADTQYF; clone size: NA; J gene: TRBJ2-3; V gene: TRBV3-1; D gene: NA
CDR3 DNA: TGTGCCAGCAGCTTAGGAGAGGGGTCAGAGTCACCCCTCCACTTT; CDR3 protein: CASSLGEGSESPLHF; clone size: NA; J gene: TRBJ1-6; V gene: TRBV7-9; D gene: NA
CDR3 DNA: TGCAGCGTTAGGGAGACCTCTGGAAACACCATATATTTT; CDR3 protein: CSVRETSGNTIYF; clone size: NA; J gene: TRBJ1-3; V gene: TRBV29-1; D gene: NA
CDR3 DNA: TGTGCCAGCAGCACTAGCGGGAGAATCTCGGATACGCAGTATTTT; CDR3 protein: CASSTSGRISDTQYF; clone size: few; J gene: TRBJ2-3; V gene: TRBV5-6; D gene: TRBD2
CDR3 DNA: TGCAGTGCTAGAATGCCGGGACAGGGGGGACCAAGCTCCTACAATGAGCAGTTCTTC; CDR3 protein: CSARMPGQGGPSSYNEQFF; clone size: few; J gene: TRBJ2-1; V gene: TRBV20-1; D gene: TRBD1
CDR3 DNA: TGTGCCACCAGGGTAGGGACGAACACCGGGGAGCTGTTTTTT; CDR3 protein: CATRVGTNTGELFF; clone size: NA; J gene: TRBJ2-2; V gene: TRBV6-5; D gene: NA
CDR3 DNA: TGCAGTGCTACACTACGGTTGGGGGAACGGGATACGCAGTATTTT; CDR3 protein: CSATLRLGERDTQYF; clone size: NA; J gene: TRBJ2-3; V gene: TRBV20-1; D gene: NA
CDR3 DNA: TGTGCCAGCAGTGACAGGTTGGGGAACACTGAAGCTTTCTTT; CDR3 protein: CASSDRLGNTEAFF; clone size: NA; J gene: TRBJ1-1; V gene: TRBV2; D gene: NA
CDR3 DNA: TGTGCCAGGGTACGGACTAGCGGTTTCTCATGGACCGGGGAGCTGTTTTTT; CDR3 protein: CARVRTSGFSWTGELFF; clone size: few; J gene: TRBJ2-2; V gene: TRBV6-1; D gene: TRBD2
CDR3 DNA: TGCGCCAGCAGCCAAGTCCGACTAGCGGTATACGAGCAGTACTTC; CDR3 protein: CASSQVRLAVYEQYF; clone size: NA; J gene: TRBJ2-7; V gene: TRBV4-3; D gene: TRBD2
CDR3 DNA: TGCAGTGCTAGCAGGGGGGGAGAGACCCAGTACTTC; CDR3 protein: CSASRGGETQYF; clone size: NA; J gene: TRBJ2-5; V gene: TRBV20-1; D gene: NA